These 32 T cell receptor beta chains were sequenced from one sample in a study of CD8+CD57+ T cells in acquired aplastic anemia. An expansion of CD8+CD57+ cells by flow cytometry had been shown in patients chosen for sequencing. Genomic DNA was employed as the template in profiling TCR beta VDJ and CDR3. TCRdb called the reads again in MiXCR, with one record for every CDR3 protein. The profile covers about 180,000 distinct CDR3 sequences, with around 63% appearing a single time and about 42% taken by the ten largest. Source material: sorted CD4+, CD8+, or CD8+CD57+ T cells (not recorded which) from PBMCs. These receptors were taken from a human donor with aplastic anemia.

This clonotype was counted only a few times. V and J are TRBV6-6 and TRBJ2-1; TRBD2 matches at 8 bases. Germline V gives CDR1 MNHNY, CDR2 SVGAGI (reference sequence). This CDR3 is 15 amino acids long. Trimming cost V 4 bases and J 4 bases; bases outside gene matches: 6. DNA for the CDR3: TGTGCCAGCAGTTCCCGGGGGGGGGCATACAATGAGCAGTTCTTC. Translating gives CASSSRGGAYNEQFF.

This chain uses TRBV10-3 with TRBJ2-5; 13 bases fit TRBD2. Unmatched junction bases numbered 2, after V lost 6 bases and J lost 1 base. Germline V gene data show CDR1 as ENHRY and CDR2 as SYGVKD. CDR3 length equals 15 residues. The CDR3 sequence: CAISGLAGAQETQYF. CDR3 coding DNA: TGTGCCATCAGCGGACTAGCGGGGGCCCAAGAGACCCAGTACTTC.

The chain has TRBV11-2 and TRBJ2-2; possible D gene TRBD1, 6 bases. The CDR3 totals 15 residues. From germline, CDR1 is SGHAT and CDR2 FQNNGV. V dropped 5 bases and J dropped 6 bases, with 16 bases sitting between them. As DNA, the CDR3 is TGTGCCAGCAGCCGATCACAGGGTATCGCCGGGGAGCTGTTTTTT. Its translation is CASSRSQGIAGELFF.

The rearrangement uses TRBV7-2 and TRBJ1-2; no reliable D call. The V gene lost 1 base and the J gene lost 8 bases, with 14 bases spanning the gap. The length of the CDR3 is 14 residues. CDR1 is SGHTA and CDR2 is FQGNSA in the germline V gene. CDR3 nucleotide sequence: TGTGCCAGCAGCTTAGGGATCGGGTCTCGGGGCTACACCTTC. Its translation: CASSLGIGSRGYTF.

This clonotype was seen a few times. The genes are TRBV10-3 and TRBJ1-2; D not resolved. V was cut by 0 bases and J by 0 bases, with 8 bases left in between. CDR3 length equals 15 residues. Looked up from germline, CDR1 is ENHRY and CDR2 is SYGVKD. In DNA form, the CDR3 reads TGTGCCATCAGTGAGTCGGCGGGATCTAACTATGGCTACACCTTC. Its protein is CAISESAGSNYGYTF.

This clonotype was counted once. The V call is TRBV7-9, the J call TRBJ2-7; 7 nucleotides match TRBD1. Germline-derived CDR1 and CDR2 are SEHNR and FQNEAQ (reference sequence). The junction had 11 bases not matched to a gene; V was cut back by 5 bases and J by 4 bases. This CDR3 has 15 amino acids. CDR3 sequence reads: CASSTRTGSVYEQYF. CDR3 coding DNA: TGTGCCAGCAGCACTCGGACAGGTAGTGTTTACGAGCAGTACTTC.

This clonotype came up once. One end of the junction does not line up with germline, which may come from a read error. The J gene is TRBJ2-1, the V gene TRBV29-1; 13 nucleotides match TRBD2. Germline CDR1 reads SQVTM; CDR2 reads ANQGSEA. This CDR3 has 16 residues. The CDR3 here is CSVESGLAGEYNKQFF. DNA for the CDR3: TGCAGCGTTGAATCCGGACTAGCGGGGGAGTACAATAAGCAGTTCTTC.

This clonotype was recorded many times. V is TRBV19 and J is TRBJ2-7; TRBD1 aligns across 8 bases. The CDR3 is made up of 13 amino acids. Germline CDR1 is LNHDA and CDR2 is SQIVND (reference sequence). V dropped 6 bases and J dropped 2; count of bases not matched to a gene: 3. The CDR3 region is CASRGTGPYEQYF. As DNA, the CDR3 is TGTGCCAGTAGAGGGACAGGACCCTACGAGCAGTACTTC.

The V and J genes are TRBV6-5 and TRBJ1-6; TRBD1 is a possible D gene (5 bases). The CDR3 loop spans 15 amino acids. The germline V and J ends were trimmed by 6 bases and 14 bases, with 23 bases remaining between them. Germline-derived CDR1 and CDR2 are MNHEY and SVGAGI. In DNA, the CDR3 is TGTGCCAGCAGCCCTTGGCGAGGGGTTGGATGGACCCTCCACTTT. Its protein product is CASSPWRGVGWTLHF.

The J gene is TRBJ2-5, the V gene TRBV2, with a tentative D call TRBD2 (5 bases). The J call could be wrong; TRBJ2-1 is a better fit for the DNA end. The CDR3 has 15 residues. Germline-derived CDR1 and CDR2 are SNHLY and FYNNEI. The DNA of the CDR3 is TGTGCCAGCCCAGCCCCGGGATCCTCGGTTGATGAGCAGTTCTTC. Translating it yields CASPAPGSSVDEQFF.

V gene TRBV2 combines with J gene TRBJ2-3; TRBD1 might be the D (5 bases). CDR1 and CDR2 from the germline V gene are SNHLY and FYNNEI. The CDR3 sequence is 14 residues long. With 6 bases removed from V and 0 bases from J, the gap between germline ends came to 10 bases. The CDR3 sequence: CASSARQSTDTQYF. DNA of the CDR3: TGTGCCAGCAGCGCTCGACAGAGCACAGATACGCAGTATTTT.

The gene calls are TRBV2 and TRBJ2-7; 7 bases match TRBD2. The germline V gene has CDR1 SNHLY and CDR2 FYNNEI. The V segment lost 4 bases and the J segment 2 bases; nucleotides outside the gene matches: 11. The CDR3 loop spans 16 amino acids. This CDR3 is CASSALGDYPPYEQYF. CDR3 nucleotide sequence: TGTGCCAGCAGTGCACTTGGGGACTACCCACCCTACGAGCAGTACTTC.

The rearrangement joins TRBV2 to TRBJ2-7; 8 bases map to TRBD2. The CDR3 length is 13 residues. From germline, CDR1 is SNHLY and CDR2 FYNNEI. V shed 10 bases, J shed 3 bases, and the junction held 8 bases outside the gene matches. The DNA for the CDR3 is TGTGCCACCCGTAGCGGGGCGAACTACGAGCAGTACTTC. This gives the protein CATRSGANYEQYF.

This clonotype showed up many times. The chain has TRBV4-1 and TRBJ2-1, with 10 bases aligning to TRBD2. The CDR3 consists of 15 residues. Germline values: CDR1 MGHRA, CDR2 YSYEKL. J lost 7 bases, V lost 5 bases, and 8 bases had no gene match. Here the CDR3 reads CASSSLAGEGNEQFF. The CDR3 DNA sequence: TGCGCCAGCAGCTCCCTAGCGGGGGAAGGGAATGAGCAGTTCTTC.

This clonotype has ten or more counts. The chain employs TRBV6-6 and TRBJ1-2; 10 positions agree with TRBD1. Germline V gene lookup returns CDR1 MNHNY and CDR2 SVGAGI (reference sequence). CDR3 length equals 15 residues. After removal of 10 bases from V and 7 bases from J, the junction contained 15 bases not matched to a gene. The DNA of the CDR3 is TGTGCCACCCAGGCTCTGACAGGGGGCAGGCGTGGCTACACCTTC. Its protein product is CATQALTGGRRGYTF.

This clonotype came up once. This chain connects TRBV9 to TRBJ1-3, with 10 bases aligning to TRBD1. Germline V gene data show CDR1 as SGDLS and CDR2 as YYNGEE. The V segment lost 2 bases and the J segment 6 bases; nucleotides outside the gene matches: 5. The CDR3 is 15 residues long. The CDR3 DNA reads as TGTGCCAGCAGCGTCGCTGACAGGGGGCTAAACACCATATATTTT. Its protein is CASSVADRGLNTIYF.

This chain links TRBV7-8 with TRBJ2-5; D remains unclear. The J call is in doubt because the DNA end fits TRBJ2-7 better. CDR3 length: 14 amino acids. Per the germline V gene, CDR1 is SGHVS and CDR2 is FQNEAQ. CDR3 nucleotide sequence: TGTGCCAGCAGCTTATCGGCCCAGGTCTACGAGCAGTACTTC. Protein: CASSLSAQVYEQYF.

The chain has TRBV7-3 and TRBJ2-3; a possible D gene is TRBD1 (6 bases). This CDR3 region has 15 residues. V was pared by 5 bases and J by 2 bases, with 14 bases between. Germline V lookup: CDR1 SGHTA, CDR2 FQGTGA. The CDR3 region has the DNA TGTGCCAGCAGCCCAAGGGGGACCAACACAGATACGCAGTATTTT. Encoded protein: CASSPRGTNTDTQYF.

The sample holds one count of this clonotype. The J gene is TRBJ2-7, the V gene TRBV20-1, with D uncertain. Looked up from germline, CDR1 is DFQATT and CDR2 is SNEGSKA (reference sequence). V was shortened by 2 bases and J by 2 bases, with 19 bases between the two germline ends. The CDR3 length is 16 residues. The CDR3 DNA follows: TGCAGTGCTAGATCCATGGGTTGGGCTTCCACCTACGAGCAGTACTTC. Translated: CSARSMGWASTYEQYF.

CDR3 amino acids: CSVLGTGQAEQYF. CDR3 sequence (DNA): TGCAGCGTTTTAGGCACAGGCCAAGCCGAGCAGTACTTC. The chain joins TRBV29-1 to TRBJ2-7; TRBD1 might be the D (5 bases). Between the trimmed V and J ends, which lost 5 bases and 6 bases, there was a span of 17 bases. Germline CDR1 SQVTM, CDR2 ANQGSEA. The CDR3 runs 13 residues.

This clonotype has just a few counts. V usage is TRBV28 and J usage is TRBJ1-1, with D perhaps matching TRBD1 (5 bases). The V and J ends lost 2 bases and 4 bases respectively, with 11 bases between them. This CDR3 spans 14 amino acids. Germline values: CDR1 MDHEN, CDR2 SYDVKM. Written as DNA, the CDR3 is TGTGCCAGCAGTTTAGGCAGGGTAGGCACTGAAGCTTTCTTT. Its translation is CASSLGRVGTEAFF.

As concerns this clonotype: Sequence at one end of the junction differs from germline and may be a read error. The V and J genes are TRBV10-2 and TRBJ2-7; D remains ambiguous. This CDR3 is 11 amino acids long. CDR1 WSHSY and CDR2 SAAADI come from the germline V gene. CDR3 region: CASIGSGEKYF. As DNA, the CDR3 is TGCGCCAGCATAGGCTCCGGCGAGAAGTACTTC.

This clonotype has a count of ten or more. The chain uses TRBV11-2 and TRBJ2-7; D may match TRBD1 or TRBD2 (5 bases each). Germline CDR1 reads SGHAT; CDR2 reads FQNNGV. This CDR3 has 14 residues. Trimming shortened V by 3 bases and J by 4 bases, and 13 bases separated the two germline ends. The CDR3 nucleotides read TGTGCCAGCAGCTTTGGGGGTTGGGAGTACGAGCAGTACTTC. It is translated as CASSFGGWEYEQYF.

Remarks on this clonotype: An end of the junction differs from the germline gene, which may be a read error. The genes are TRBV15 and TRBJ2-7; 9 positions agree with TRBD1. Germline lookup yields CDR1 LNHNV and CDR2 YYDKDF (reference sequence). CDR3 length: 14 amino acids. As DNA, the CDR3 is TGTGCCACCAGCGGAGACAGGGGGACCTACGAGCAGTACTTC. Protein: CATSGDRGTYEQYF.

This clonotype was seen a few times. This rearrangement joins TRBV9 to TRBJ1-6, with unresolved D. This CDR3 contains 14 residues. Germline loops: CDR1 SGDLS, CDR2 YYNGEE. V lost 3 bases, J lost 5 bases, and 9 bases lay in between. The CDR3 sequence is CASSALHNNSPLHF. The CDR3 nucleotides read TGTGCCAGCAGCGCTCTCCACAATAATTCACCCCTCCACTTT.

This clonotype has more than one count but fewer than ten. The V gene is TRBV7-8, the J gene TRBJ1-3; D is possibly TRBD1 (6 bases). V was shortened by 2 bases and J by 2 bases, with 7 bases between the two germline ends. Germline V CDR1 and CDR2: SGHVS, FQNEAQ. This CDR3 region has 14 residues. For the CDR3, the DNA is TGTGCCAGCAGCTTATGGGGGCCTGGAAACACCATATATTTT. Translation gives CASSLWGPGNTIYF.

V gene TRBV2 combines with J gene TRBJ2-5; 8 nucleotides line up with TRBD2. The CDR3 sequence is 14 residues long. V trimming: 10 bases; J trimming: 4 bases; junction bases outside the gene matches: 11. CDR1 is SNHLY and CDR2 is FYNNEI in the germline V gene. The CDR3 DNA is TGTGCCAACGCACCGGGACTAGTAGCAGAGACCCAGTACTTC. Its translation: CANAPGLVAETQYF.

This clonotype was counted a few times. The chain is built from TRBV11-2 and TRBJ1-2; a possible D gene is TRBD1 (5 bases). The CDR3 is 16 amino acids. Germline CDR1 is SGHAT and CDR2 is FQNNGV. V lost 5 bases, J lost 8 bases, and 24 bases lay in between. The CDR3 bases are TGTGCCAGCAGCCCGATAGTTCGCGGGGCTTTGGAAGGCTACACCTTC. It specifies CASSPIVRGALEGYTF. The whole variable domain, remainder taken from reference TRBV11-2 and TRBJ1-2, is EAGVAQSPRYKIIEKRQSVAFWCNPISGHATLYWYQQILGQGPKLLIQFQNNGVVDDSQLPKDRFSAERLKGVDSTLKIQPAKLEDSAVYLCASSPIVRGALEGYTFGSGTRLTVV.

This clonotype was recorded at least ten times. The chain joins TRBV2 to TRBJ1-1; 7 nucleotides align to TRBD1. The CDR3 length is 15 residues. The V and J ends lost 6 bases and 4 bases, in that order; junction bases with no gene match: 11. From germline, CDR1 is SNHLY and CDR2 FYNNEI. The CDR3 sequence: CASSGWDSLGTEAFF. CDR3 DNA sequence: TGTGCCAGCAGCGGTTGGGACAGCTTAGGCACTGAAGCTTTCTTT. The whole variable domain, filled in from reference TRBV2 and TRBJ1-1, reads EPEVTQTPSHQVTQMGQEVILRCVPISNHLYFYWYRQILGQKVEFLVSFYNNEISEKSEIFDDQFSVERPDGSNFTLKIRSTKLEDSAMYFCASSGWDSLGTEAFFGQGTRLTVV.

The V call is TRBV10-1, the J call TRBJ1-5, with a possible D match to TRBD1 (5 bases). Germline CDR1 WNHNN, CDR2 SYGVQD (reference sequence). Trimming took off 0 bases at V and 4 bases at J, with 10 bases between the two ends. This CDR3 comprises 15 residues. This CDR3 is CASSESVSGNQPQHF. CDR3 sequence (DNA): TGCGCCAGCAGTGAGTCGGTTTCAGGGAATCAGCCCCAGCATTTT.

The chain combines TRBV11-2 with TRBJ2-7; D is possibly TRBD2 (5 bases). The J call could be wrong; TRBJ2-1 is a better fit for the DNA end. The CDR3 contains 13 residues. Germline lookup yields CDR1 SGHAT and CDR2 FQNNGV. The CDR3 is CASSLSEGNEQFF. The CDR3 DNA reads TGTGCCAGCAGCTTGTCAGAGGGCAATGAGCAGTTCTTC.

J is TRBJ1-3 and V is TRBV3-1; D is undetermined. CDR1 is LGHDT and CDR2 is YNNKEL in the germline V gene (reference sequence). V lost 0 bases and J 0 bases, leaving 9 bases between the germline ends. The CDR3 sequence is 16 residues long. The CDR3 DNA reads as TGTGCCAGCAGCCAAGATAAAGTGGACTCTGGAAACACCATATATTTT. Residues: CASSQDKVDSGNTIYF.